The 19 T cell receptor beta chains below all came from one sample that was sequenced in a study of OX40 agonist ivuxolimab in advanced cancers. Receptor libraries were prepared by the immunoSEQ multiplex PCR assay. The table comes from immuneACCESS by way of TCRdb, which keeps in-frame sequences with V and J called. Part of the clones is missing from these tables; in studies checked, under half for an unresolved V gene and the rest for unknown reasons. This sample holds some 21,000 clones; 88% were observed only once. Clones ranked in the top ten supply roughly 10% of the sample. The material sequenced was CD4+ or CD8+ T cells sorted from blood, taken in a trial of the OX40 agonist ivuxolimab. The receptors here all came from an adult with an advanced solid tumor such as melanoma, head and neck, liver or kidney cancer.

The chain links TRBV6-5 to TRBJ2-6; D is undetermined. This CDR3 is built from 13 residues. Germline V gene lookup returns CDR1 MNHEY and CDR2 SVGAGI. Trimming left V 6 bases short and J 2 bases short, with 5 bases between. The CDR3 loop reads CASSPAGANVLTF. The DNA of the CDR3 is TGTGCCAGCAGCCCCGCTGGGGCCAACGTCCTGACTTTC.

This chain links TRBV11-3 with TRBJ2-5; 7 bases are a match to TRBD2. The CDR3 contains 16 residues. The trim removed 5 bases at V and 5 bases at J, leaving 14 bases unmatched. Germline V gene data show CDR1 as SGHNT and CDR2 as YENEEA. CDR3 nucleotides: TGTGCCAGCAGCACGAGGGGACGGACTAGTTGGGAGACCCAGTACTTC. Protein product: CASSTRGRTSWETQYF.

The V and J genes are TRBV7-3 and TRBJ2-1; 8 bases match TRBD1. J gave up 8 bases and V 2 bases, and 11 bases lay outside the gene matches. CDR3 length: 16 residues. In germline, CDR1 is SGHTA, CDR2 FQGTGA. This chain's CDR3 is CASSLVGTGFKDEQFF. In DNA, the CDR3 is TGTGCCAGCAGCTTAGTCGGGACAGGTTTTAAGGATGAGCAGTTCTTC.

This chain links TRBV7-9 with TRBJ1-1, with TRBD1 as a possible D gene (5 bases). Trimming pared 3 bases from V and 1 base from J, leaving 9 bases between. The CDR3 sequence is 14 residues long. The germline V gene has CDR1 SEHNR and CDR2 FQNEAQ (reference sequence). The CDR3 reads CASSLDNSNTEAFF. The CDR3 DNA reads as TGTGCCAGCAGCTTGGACAATTCGAACACTGAAGCTTTCTTT.

The CDR3 reads CASSGPNSPLHF. The DNA of the CDR3 is TGTGCCAGCAGCGGCCCTAATTCACCCCTCCACTTT. V is TRBV7-9 and J is TRBJ1-6; D uncertain. The CDR3 sequence is 12 residues long. The germline V gene encodes CDR1 SEHNR and CDR2 FQNEAQ (reference sequence). Trimming took off 5 bases at V and 6 bases at J, with 5 bases between the two ends.

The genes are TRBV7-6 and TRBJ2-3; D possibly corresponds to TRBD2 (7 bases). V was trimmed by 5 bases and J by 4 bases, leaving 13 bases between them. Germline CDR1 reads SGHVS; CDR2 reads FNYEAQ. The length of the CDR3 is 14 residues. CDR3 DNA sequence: TGTGCCAGCAGCACCCGGGGGGCTCCAGATACGCAGTATTTT. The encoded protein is CASSTRGAPDTQYF.

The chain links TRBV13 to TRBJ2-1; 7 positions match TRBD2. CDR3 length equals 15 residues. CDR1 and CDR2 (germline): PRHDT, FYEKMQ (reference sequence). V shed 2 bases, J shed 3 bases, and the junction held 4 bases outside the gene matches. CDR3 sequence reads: CASSLWRELYNEQFF. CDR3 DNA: TGTGCCAGCAGCTTATGGCGGGAGCTCTACAATGAGCAGTTCTTC.

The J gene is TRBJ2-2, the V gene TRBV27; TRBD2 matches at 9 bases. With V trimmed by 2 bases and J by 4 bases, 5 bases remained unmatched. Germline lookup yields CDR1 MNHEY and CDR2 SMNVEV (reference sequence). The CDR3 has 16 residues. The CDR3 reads CASSLRGGRATGELFF. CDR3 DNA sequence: TGTGCCAGCAGTTTAAGGGGCGGGAGGGCCACCGGGGAGCTGTTTTTT.

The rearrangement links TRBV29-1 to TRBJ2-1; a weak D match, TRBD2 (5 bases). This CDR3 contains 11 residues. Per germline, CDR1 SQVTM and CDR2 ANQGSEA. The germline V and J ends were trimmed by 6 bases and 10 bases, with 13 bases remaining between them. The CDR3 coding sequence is TGCAGCGTCTGGGTGGGCGGGGAGCAGTTCTTC. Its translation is CSVWVGGEQFF.

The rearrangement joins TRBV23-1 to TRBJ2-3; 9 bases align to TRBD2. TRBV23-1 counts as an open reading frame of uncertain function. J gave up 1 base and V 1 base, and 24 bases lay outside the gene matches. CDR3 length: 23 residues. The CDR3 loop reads CASSQWKGGRARTPGVGTDTQYF. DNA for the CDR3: TGCGCCAGCAGTCAATGGAAGGGCGGGAGGGCCCGTACGCCTGGCGTGGGCACAGATACGCAGTATTTT.

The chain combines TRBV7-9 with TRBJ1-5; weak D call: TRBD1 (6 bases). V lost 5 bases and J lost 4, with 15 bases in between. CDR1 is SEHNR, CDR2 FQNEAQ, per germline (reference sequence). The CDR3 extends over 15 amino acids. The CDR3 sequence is CASSPSGTGNQPQHF. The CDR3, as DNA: TGTGCCAGCAGCCCCAGCGGAACAGGGAATCAGCCCCAGCATTTT.

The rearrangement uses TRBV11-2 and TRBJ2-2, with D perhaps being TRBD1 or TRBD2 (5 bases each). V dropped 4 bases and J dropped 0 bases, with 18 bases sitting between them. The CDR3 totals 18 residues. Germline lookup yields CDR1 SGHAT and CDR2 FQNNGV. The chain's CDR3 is CASSSILIGASNTGELFF. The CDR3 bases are TGTGCCAGCAGCTCTATCCTGATCGGGGCCTCGAACACCGGGGAGCTGTTTTTT.

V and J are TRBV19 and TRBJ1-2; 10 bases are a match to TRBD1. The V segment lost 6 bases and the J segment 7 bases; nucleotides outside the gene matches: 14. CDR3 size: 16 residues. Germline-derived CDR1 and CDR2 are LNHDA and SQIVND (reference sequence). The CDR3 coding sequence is TGTGCCAGTAGCCACCCCGAGACAGGGGGCGTTTTTGGCTACACCTTC. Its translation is CASSHPETGGVFGYTF.

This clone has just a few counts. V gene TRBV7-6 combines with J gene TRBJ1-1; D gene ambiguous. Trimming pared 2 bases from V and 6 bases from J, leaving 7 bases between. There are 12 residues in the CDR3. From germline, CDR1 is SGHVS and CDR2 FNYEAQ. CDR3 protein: CASSLISAEAFF. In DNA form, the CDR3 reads TGTGCCAGCAGCTTAATCTCAGCTGAAGCTTTCTTT.

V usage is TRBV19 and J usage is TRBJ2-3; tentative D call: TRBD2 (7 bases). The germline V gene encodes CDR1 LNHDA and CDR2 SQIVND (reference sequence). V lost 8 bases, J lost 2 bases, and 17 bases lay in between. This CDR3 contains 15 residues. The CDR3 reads CASAMERGHTDTQYF. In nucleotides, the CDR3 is TGTGCCAGTGCGATGGAGCGGGGACACACAGATACGCAGTATTTT. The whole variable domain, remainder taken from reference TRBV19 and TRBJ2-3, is DGGITQSPKYLFRKEGQNVTLSCEQNLNHDAMYWYRQDPGQGLRLIYYSQIVNDFQKGDIAEGYSVSREKKESFPLTVTSAQKNPTAFYLCASAMERGHTDTQYFGPGTRLTVL.

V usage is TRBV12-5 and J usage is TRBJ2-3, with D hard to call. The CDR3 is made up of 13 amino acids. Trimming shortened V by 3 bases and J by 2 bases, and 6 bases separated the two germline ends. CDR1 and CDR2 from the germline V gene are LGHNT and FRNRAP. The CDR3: CASGFASTDTQYF. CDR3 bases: TGTGCTAGTGGTTTTGCCTCCACAGATACGCAGTATTTT.

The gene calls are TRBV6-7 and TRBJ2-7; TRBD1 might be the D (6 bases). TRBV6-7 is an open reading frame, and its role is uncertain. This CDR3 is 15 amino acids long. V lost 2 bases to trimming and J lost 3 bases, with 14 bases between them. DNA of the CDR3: TGTGCCAGCAGTTACCCGGATGGGGGACACTACGAGCAGTACTTC. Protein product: CASSYPDGGHYEQYF.

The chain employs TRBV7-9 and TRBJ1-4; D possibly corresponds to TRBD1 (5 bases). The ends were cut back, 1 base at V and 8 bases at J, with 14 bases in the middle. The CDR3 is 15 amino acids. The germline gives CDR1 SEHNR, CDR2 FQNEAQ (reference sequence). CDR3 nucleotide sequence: TGTGCCAGCAGCTTAGACGGGGACTCGGGGGAAAAACTGTTTTTT. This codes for CASSLDGDSGEKLFF.

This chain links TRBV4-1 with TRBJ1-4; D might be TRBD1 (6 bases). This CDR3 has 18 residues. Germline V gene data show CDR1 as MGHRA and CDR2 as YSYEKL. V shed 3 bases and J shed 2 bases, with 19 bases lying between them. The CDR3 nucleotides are TGCGCCAGCAGCCAGGTTTACAGGGAGGTAGGGACTAATGAAAAACTGTTTTTT. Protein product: CASSQVYREVGTNEKLFF.